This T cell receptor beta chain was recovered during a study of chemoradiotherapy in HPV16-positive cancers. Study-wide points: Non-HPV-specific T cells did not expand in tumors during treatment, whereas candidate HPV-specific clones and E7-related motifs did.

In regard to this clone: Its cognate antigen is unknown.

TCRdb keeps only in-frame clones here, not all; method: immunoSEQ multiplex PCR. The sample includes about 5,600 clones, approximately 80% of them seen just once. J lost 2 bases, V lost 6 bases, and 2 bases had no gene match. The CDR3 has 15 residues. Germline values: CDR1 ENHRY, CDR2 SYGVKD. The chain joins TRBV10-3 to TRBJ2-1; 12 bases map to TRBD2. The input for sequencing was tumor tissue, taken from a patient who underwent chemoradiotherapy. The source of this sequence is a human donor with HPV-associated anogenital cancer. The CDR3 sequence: CAISGLAGTYNEQFF. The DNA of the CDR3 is TGTGCCATCAGCGGACTAGCGGGGACCTACAATGAGCAGTTCTTC.